The 19 T cell receptor beta chains listed next were all sequenced from one sample in a study of blood T cells in healthy people across ages. Sample-barcoded 5' priming and a J-beta primer mix drove a second PCR of 7 to 11 cycles. TCRdb re-called the 5' RACE reads with MiXCR, one entry per CDR3 protein. This table has roughly 800,000 distinct CDR3 sequences, 20% to 30% appearing once. The same sample was also studied in work on T cells of mothers and their children.

Sequenced material: blood. The receptors were gathered from a boy aged 5-17 years in good health.

The chain couples TRBV4-2 to TRBJ2-5; 7 bases line up with TRBD2. Germline loops: CDR1 LGHNA, CDR2 YNFKEQ. This CDR3 region has 18 residues. Germline trimming cut 0 bases from V and 5 bases from J; bases unmatched to any gene: 15. This CDR3 is CASSQDLRRAGAGETQYF. The CDR3 coding sequence is TGTGCCAGCAGCCAAGATCTGAGGCGGGCGGGAGCAGGGGAGACCCAGTACTTC.

This clonotype was counted only a few times. This chain joins TRBV7-6 and TRBJ2-1; D gene uncertain. Germline values: CDR1 SGHVS, CDR2 FNYEAQ. The CDR3 runs to 12 residues. The V gene lost 4 bases and the J gene lost 7 bases, with 8 bases spanning the gap. The CDR3, as DNA: TGTGCCAGCAGCTCAACGTCGAATGAGCAGTTCTTC. This encodes CASSSTSNEQFF.

The V gene is TRBV6-5, the J gene TRBJ1-3; D is undetermined. The CDR3 is 15 amino acids. CDR1 is MNHEY, CDR2 SVGAGI, per germline. Trimming left V 6 bases short and J 0 bases short, with 12 bases between. Written as DNA, the CDR3 is TGTGCCAGCAGAGCCCTTTTAGACTCTGGAAACACCATATATTTT. Translating gives CASRALLDSGNTIYF.

There are a few counts of this clonotype. The V gene is TRBV20-1, the J gene TRBJ2-5; 7 bases agree with TRBD1. The germline CDR1 and CDR2 sequences are DFQATT and SNEGSKA (reference sequence). V shed 3 bases, J shed 4 bases, and the junction held 20 bases outside the gene matches. CDR3 length: 18 amino acids. As DNA, the CDR3 is TGCAGTGCTAGCAAGGAGCTGGTTGCGTGGACAGGACGAGAGACCCAGTACTTC. It codes for CSASKELVAWTGRETQYF.

The rearrangement joins TRBV28 to TRBJ1-5; no definite D call. V lost 2 bases to trimming and J lost 6 bases, with 20 bases between them. Per the germline V gene, CDR1 is MDHEN and CDR2 is SYDVKM. This CDR3 is built from 17 residues. The CDR3 DNA reads TGTGCCAGCAGTTTACCCCCTTATGTGGGGTCCGGTCAGCCCCAGCATTTT. It yields the protein CASSLPPYVGSGQPQHF.

The chain uses TRBV12-3 or TRBV12-4 and TRBJ2-3; 10 bases agree with TRBD1. V shed 1 base and J 4 bases; nucleotides not matched to a gene: 5. The CDR3 runs to 16 residues. The CDR3 nucleotides are TGTGCCAGCAGTTTAGGGCGACAGGGGGCATCAGATACGCAGTATTTT. Encoded protein: CASSLGRQGASDTQYF.

The sample holds a few counts of this clonotype. The chain combines TRBV7-2 with TRBJ1-5; perhaps TRBD1 as D (5 bases). CDR1 SGHTA and CDR2 FQGNSA come from the germline V gene. This CDR3 region has 16 residues. The V end lost 1 base, the J end lost 2 bases, and 12 bases lay between the germline ends. CDR3 bases: TGTGCCAGCAGCTTAGTCCCAGGGACCGGCAATCAGCCCCAGCATTTT. Translation gives CASSLVPGTGNQPQHF.

The rearrangement joins TRBV7-2 to TRBJ2-6, with TRBD1 matching 12 bases. The CDR3 has 15 residues. The trim removed 6 bases at V and 8 bases at J, leaving 5 bases unmatched. Per the germline V gene, CDR1 is SGHTA and CDR2 is FQGNSA. CDR3 protein: CASSFGTGGSNVLTF. The CDR3 DNA follows: TGTGCCAGCAGTTTCGGGACAGGGGGCTCCAACGTCCTGACTTTC.

This chain links TRBV7-3 with TRBJ2-1, with TRBD2 matching over 10 bases. Germline values: CDR1 SGHTA, CDR2 FQGTGA. CDR3 length equals 16 residues. After removal of 1 base from V and 7 bases from J, the junction contained 7 bases not matched to a gene. The CDR3, as DNA: TGTGCCAGCAGCTTAAGCGTAGCGGGGGGAGCGAATGAGCAGTTCTTC. Protein: CASSLSVAGGANEQFF.

The V and J genes are TRBV29-1 and TRBJ1-2; perhaps TRBD1 as D (5 bases). V lost 5 bases and J 2 bases, leaving 12 bases between the germline ends. This CDR3 is 13 amino acids long. CDR1 SQVTM and CDR2 ANQGSEA come from the germline V gene. This CDR3 is CSVTGDVNYGYTF. CDR3 nucleotide sequence: TGCAGCGTTACGGGGGACGTAAACTATGGCTACACCTTC.

Only a few counts were recorded for this clonotype. The chain is built from TRBV20-1 and TRBJ2-1, with 9 bases matching TRBD2. Matching the DNA end better, TRBJ2-7 makes the J call doubtful. Germline loops: CDR1 DFQATT, CDR2 SNEGSKA (reference sequence). The CDR3 runs 16 residues. CDR3 sequence reads: CSARVQEGLAPYEQYF. CDR3 nucleotides: TGCAGTGCTAGAGTCCAAGAGGGACTAGCACCATACGAGCAGTACTTC.

There are a few counts of this clonotype. The V call is TRBV4-1, the J call TRBJ2-7; TRBD1 aligns across 9 bases. V dropped 3 bases and J dropped 5; count of bases not matched to a gene: 8. The germline gives CDR1 MGHRA, CDR2 YSYEKL. The CDR3 has 15 residues. CDR3 DNA: TGCGCCAGCAGCCACCCGGGACAGGGTAAGGACGAGCAGTACTTC. It codes for CASSHPGQGKDEQYF.

This clonotype came up a few times. This sequence joins TRBV7-2 and TRBJ2-7; D not resolved. Germline CDR1 SGHTA, CDR2 FQGNSA. V was pared by 3 bases and J by 3 bases, with 12 bases between. CDR3 length equals 14 residues. The CDR3 protein is CASSFHWEDYEQYF. The CDR3 nucleotides are TGTGCCAGCAGCTTTCATTGGGAAGACTACGAGCAGTACTTC.

The chain combines TRBV12-3 or TRBV12-4 with TRBJ1-2; D unresolved. The CDR3 covers 13 residues. The ends were cut back, 6 bases at V and 5 bases at J, with 13 bases in the middle. This CDR3 reads CASSRWGGYGYTF. The CDR3 coding sequence is TGTGCCAGCAGCCGATGGGGAGGGTATGGCTACACCTTC.

This clonotype occurred a few times. The V and J genes are TRBV5-1 and TRBJ2-2; TRBD1 aligns across 8 bases. Trimming took 4 bases from V and 5 from J; bases not matched to a gene: 4. The CDR3 is 14 residues long. CDR1 is SGHRS, CDR2 YFSETQ, per germline. CDR3 coding DNA: TGCGCCAGCAGCCGGGACAGGTCTACCGGGGAGCTGTTTTTT. Protein sequence: CASSRDRSTGELFF.

V and J are TRBV7-9 and TRBJ2-7, with D maybe TRBD2 (6 bases). The germline V gene has CDR1 SEHNR and CDR2 FQNEAQ (reference sequence). The CDR3 covers 13 residues. Trimming removed 8 bases at V and 12 bases at J, with 23 bases between. The CDR3 protein is CASGDGSPPGVYF. CDR3 DNA sequence: TGTGCCAGCGGAGATGGGAGTCCACCGGGGGTGTACTTC. The full variable domain, rest sourced from reference TRBV7-9 and TRBJ2-7, is DTGVSQNPRHKITKRGQNVTFRCDPISEHNRLYWYRQTLGQGPEFLTYFQNEAQLEKSRLLSDRFSAERPKGSFSTLEIQRTEQGDSAMYLCASGDGSPPGVYFGPGTRLTVT.

The chain employs TRBV3-1 and TRBJ2-4, with 9 bases fitting TRBD1. The length of the CDR3 is 15 residues. Germline V gene data show CDR1 as LGHDT and CDR2 as YNNKEL (reference sequence). Losses at the gene ends were 6 bases for V and 7 bases for J; bases not matched to a gene: 10. The CDR3 bases are TGTGCCAGCAGTTACAGGACAGGGGCCGGGAACATTCAGTACTTC. It codes for CASSYRTGAGNIQYF.

This clonotype occurred a few times. The V and J genes are TRBV12-3 or TRBV12-4 and TRBJ1-4; 9 bases align to TRBD1. J gave up 8 bases and V 8 bases, and 6 bases lay outside the gene matches. The CDR3 has 13 residues. The DNA of the CDR3 is TGTGCCAGCGGACAGGGGAACGGAGAAAAACTGTTTTTT. Translated, it gives CASGQGNGEKLFF.

The J gene is TRBJ2-5, the V gene TRBV7-8; TRBD1 matches at 7 bases. The DNA end is more similar to TRBJ2-1, so the J call may be wrong. The CDR3 covers 15 residues. Looked up from germline, CDR1 is SGHVS and CDR2 is FQNEAQ. The CDR3 is CASSKPRGTDNEQFF. As DNA, the CDR3 is TGTGCCAGCAGCAAGCCCCGTGGGACAGACAATGAGCAGTTCTTC.